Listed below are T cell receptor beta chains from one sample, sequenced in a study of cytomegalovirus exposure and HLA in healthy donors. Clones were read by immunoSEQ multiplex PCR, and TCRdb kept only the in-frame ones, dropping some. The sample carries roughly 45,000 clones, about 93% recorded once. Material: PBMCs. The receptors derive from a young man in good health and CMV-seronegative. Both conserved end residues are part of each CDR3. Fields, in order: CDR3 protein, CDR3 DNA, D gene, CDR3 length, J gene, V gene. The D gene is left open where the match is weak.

CDR3: CASSLGLARDADTQYF
DNA: TGCGCCAGCAGCCTAGGACTAGCGCGAGATGCCGATACGCAGTATTTT
D: TRBD2
length: 16
J: TRBJ2-3
V: TRBV5-1

CDR3: CASSFRDTIYF
DNA: TGTGCCAGCAGCTTTCGGGACACCATATATTTT
D: -
length: 11
J: TRBJ1-3
V: TRBV5-6

CDR3: CASSLLGGASSEQYF
DNA: TGTGCCAGCAGTTTACTTGGGGGCGCCTCCTCGGAGCAGTACTTC
D: -
length: 15
J: TRBJ2-7
V: TRBV27

CDR3: CASSVGASGDYEQYF
DNA: TGTGCCAGCAGCGTAGGGGCTAGCGGAGACTACGAGCAGTACTTC
D: TRBD2
length: 15
J: TRBJ2-7
V: TRBV9

CDR3: CASSRGQGMNTEAFF
DNA: TGCGCCAGCAGCCGCGGACAGGGTATGAACACTGAAGCTTTCTTT
D: TRBD1
length: 15
J: TRBJ1-1
V: TRBV4-3

CDR3: CASSPYSGGLASGANVLTF
DNA: TGTGCCAGCAGCCCCTATAGCGGGGGCCTTGCGTCCGGGGCCAACGTCCTGACTTTC
D: TRBD2
length: 19
J: TRBJ2-6
V: TRBV7-2

CDR3: CASSLAATSYNEQFF
DNA: TGTGCCAGCAGCTTAGCGGCGACTAGTTACAATGAGCAGTTCTTC
D: -
length: 15
J: TRBJ2-1
V: TRBV7-2

CDR3: CAISEGTGNEQYF
DNA: TGTGCCATCAGTGAGGGGACAGGGAACGAGCAGTACTTC
D: TRBD1
length: 13
J: TRBJ2-7
V: TRBV10-3

CDR3: CASREGALGEQFF
DNA: TGCGCCAGCAGGGAGGGGGCGCTTGGTGAGCAGTTCTTC
D: -
length: 13
J: TRBJ2-1
V: TRBV5-1

CDR3: CATPRGTGSTDTQYF
DNA: TGTGCCACACCAAGGGGGACAGGCTCCACAGATACGCAGTATTTT
D: TRBD1
length: 15
J: TRBJ2-3
V: TRBV2